This T cell receptor beta chain was observed in a study of shared clonotypes between healthy human individuals. The repertoire was sequenced with immunoSEQ multiplex PCR; TCRdb's copy has only in-frame clones and lacks some. The data hold hundreds of thousands of clones, with more than 75% observed a single time. Specimen: PBMCs. This sequence was found in a woman aged 40 to 50 in good health. Some clones in this sample may be carry-over from other donors' samples.

The CDR3 here is CASSLGQGRGKAFF. In nucleotides, the CDR3 is TGTGCCAGCAGCTTAGGACAGGGAAGAGGCAAAGCTTTCTTT. V gene TRBV27 combines with J gene TRBJ1-1; 8 nucleotides line up with TRBD1. CDR1 and CDR2 from the germline V gene are MNHEY and SMNVEV (reference sequence). This CDR3 comprises 14 residues. Germline trimming cut 6 bases from V and 9 bases from J; bases unmatched to any gene: 12.